What follows is one TCR beta chain and its context. This clone's antigen is unknown. Per-nucleotide qualities are absent, and no much larger clonotype sits a single base away. According to the study, the label for this sample's time point signals: baseline before first vaccination. Vaccinee samples came from UK trials COV001 and COV002, including a single-blind randomized controlled phase 2/3 trial of AZD1222 (ChAdOx1 nCoV-19) in healthy adults. Trial participant PBMC samples were collected at day 0 and day 28 after the second dose for TCRbeta chain sequencing. The CDR3 regions of human TCRbeta chains were subjected to immunosequencing. The published analysis was carried out like this. TCRs in the repertoires were compared against a reference library of SARS-CoV-2-specific TCRs that had been generated with the MIRA antigen-specificity platform. Breadth was defined as the fraction of unique TCRs that were SARS-CoV-2-associated. Depth was defined as the fraction of total T cells that were SARS-CoV-2-associated. Using the MIRA data, each spike-specific TCR was mapped to the spike region that the TCR reacts to and placed in a CD4 or CD8 class. Log10-transformed breadth and depth values were compared by one-way ANOVA with Sidak's multiple comparisons tests. TCRdb obtained this table from immuneACCESS and retained in-frame rearrangements with V and J assigned. These tables miss some clones; where compared with another copy, unresolved V genes account for less than half of the shortfall, and the remainder is unexplained. The DNA was the basis for D and trimming; V, J and clone size are from that table. This sample has approximately 79,000 clones in its table, and around nine tenths of those were observed once. The ten top clones hold under 13% of the sample.

The sample comes from a study of T cell responses to AZD1222 COVID-19 vaccine (dated by TCRdb to the early 2020s). As for the study more broadly: AZD1222 recipients whose second dose came at about 4 weeks and those whose second dose came at about 12 weeks were combined into one group, since spike-specific TCR depth and breadth did not differ between the two schedules. Trial participants were enrolled into age subgroups of 18-55, 56-69 and 70-plus years, which contained 148, 28 and 57 TCR-sequenced participants, respectively. TCR sequencing covered fewer than 250 trial participants: 200 to 210 given two doses of AZD1222 and around 26 given two doses of MenACWY control vaccine.

The CDR3 spans 15 residues, from the cysteine through the phenylalanine. The only DNA kept is the CDR3, 45 bases in frame from the first base. Reading the germline V gene gives CDR1 SGHDN and CDR2 FVKESK. What the study reported, not specific to this receptor: Only five to seven AZD1222 recipients were SARS-CoV-2 seropositive at baseline, limiting conclusions about previously exposed vaccinees. Reportedly, close to half of the unique spike-specific TCRs recognized epitopes lying outside the regions that are mutated in the B.1.351 and B.1.1.7 variants. Participants were mostly white British, with more females than males. The authors suggested clonal diversity may have been underestimated. CD4 TCRs associated with the vaccine covered the entire spike protein, and the dominant responses were in regions 160-218 and 743-854. Because no samples from the day 14 peak response were available, repertoires could be characterized only after the peak T cell response. In the small 56-69-year group, the increase in depth fell short of significance, most likely because of low power. After two AZD1222 doses, spike-specific TCR breadth and depth were significantly higher than at day 0 and than in MenACWY recipients.

The sample in question was peripheral blood, obtained on day 0 of AZD1222 vaccination. The clonotype comes from an adult in good health. The sequence links TRBV14 to TRBJ2-5, and TRBD2 may be the D gene, going by 6 matching bases. The last part of the DNA fits TRBJ2-7 better; the J call may be wrong. The CDR3 region reads CASSRLGTGVVEQYF. The base sequence is TGTGCCAGCAGCCGATTAGGGACGGGGGTTGTCGAGCAGTACTTC.